Sequencing of this T cell receptor (beta chain) was carried out in a study of shared clonotypes between healthy human individuals. Germline values: CDR1 SNHLY, CDR2 FYNNEI. The CDR3 is made up of 13 amino acids. The germline V and J ends were trimmed by 4 bases and 4 bases, with 10 bases remaining between them. Amplification in unsorted PBMC replicate PCRs started from around 300 ng DNA, which equals 30,000 to 35,000 T cell genomes. Sequencing was performed with immunoSEQ multiplex PCR; in TCRdb, only in-frame clones are kept and a portion is missing. The sample holds about 490,000 clones, about three quarters seen once.

Specimen: PBMCs. The clonotype was recovered from a woman aged 40 to 49 in good health. Some clones in this sample may be carry-over from other donors' samples. The V call is TRBV2, the J call TRBJ2-5; no reliable D call. The chain's CDR3 is CASSVGSLETQYF. In DNA form, the CDR3 reads TGTGCCAGCAGTGTTGGTAGCTTAGAGACCCAGTACTTC.